Described below is a single TCR beta chain sequence and its context. Germline CDR1 and CDR2: GTSNPN and SVGIG (reference sequence). V dropped 0 bases and J dropped 5 bases, with 20 bases sitting between them. This CDR3 spans 16 amino acids. This sample stems from a study of blood T cell repertoires in COVID-19. How the authors handled the data: Reference gene primer amplification gave nucleated cell count estimates. Sequencing was performed with immunoSEQ multiplex PCR; in TCRdb, only in-frame clones are kept and a portion is missing. That table furnishes V, J and clone size, whereas the DNA furnished D and trimming. The table records 210,000 or so clones, roughly 80% of them present only once.

The V gene is TRBV30, the J gene TRBJ2-7, with D tentatively TRBD1 (6 bases). The TCR comes from a human donor in a cohort sampled during active COVID-19. The sample taken for sequencing was peripheral blood. CDR3 DNA: TGTGCCTGGAGTGTACTTCTATTTAACCCAGGGGACGAGCAGTACTTC. It is translated as CAWSVLLFNPGDEQYF.